This TCR beta chain originates from a study of cytomegalovirus exposure and HLA in healthy donors. This clone has just a few counts. What it recognizes is unknown. Study-wide findings and caveats: The study put 160 or so TCR beta chains on its list as cytomegalovirus-associated.

Healthy bone marrow donors made up the donors. Researchers ran the PCR with 60 Vbeta and 13 Jbeta primers. The repertoire was sequenced with immunoSEQ multiplex PCR; TCRdb's copy has only in-frame clones and lacks some. Seen here are about 120,000 clones, roughly 79% observed once, and the top ten hold less than 2.5%. The receptor was derived from a woman aged 40 to 50 in good health and CMV-seronegative. Sequencing used PBMCs.

For the CDR3, the DNA is TGTGCCAGCAGTGTCCAGGGCTACGAGCAGTACTTC. This encodes CASSVQGYEQYF. This chain uses TRBV2 with TRBJ2-7; perhaps TRBD1 as D (5 bases). Looked up from germline, CDR1 is SNHLY and CDR2 is FYNNEI. Trimming removed 4 bases from V and 3 bases from J, with 7 bases in between. The CDR3 length is 12 residues.